This T cell receptor beta chain comes out of a study of T cell clones after liver transplantation. About the research overall: Three of eight recipients were HCV-positive; others had non-autoimmune, non-viral indications.

Clones were read by immunoSEQ multiplex PCR, and TCRdb kept only the in-frame ones, dropping some. The sample contains roughly 67,000 clones, 80% to 95% of which appear only once. CDR1 and CDR2 from the germline V gene are MNHNY and SVGAGI (reference sequence). Deletions cut 6 bases from V and 10 bases from J, with 24 bases between. CDR3 length: 15 amino acids. This chain uses TRBV6-6 with TRBJ1-1, with TRBD1 as a possible D gene (5 bases). The TCR sequence derives from a human patient who received a liver transplant. Some of the T cells may derive from the graft donor. The starting material was CD4+ T cells from blood, obtained less than 26 months after liver transplant. The CDR3 here is CASSSRVPGPKGAFF. DNA of the CDR3: TGTGCCAGCAGCTCGAGGGTGCCGGGACCCAAAGGAGCTTTCTTT.